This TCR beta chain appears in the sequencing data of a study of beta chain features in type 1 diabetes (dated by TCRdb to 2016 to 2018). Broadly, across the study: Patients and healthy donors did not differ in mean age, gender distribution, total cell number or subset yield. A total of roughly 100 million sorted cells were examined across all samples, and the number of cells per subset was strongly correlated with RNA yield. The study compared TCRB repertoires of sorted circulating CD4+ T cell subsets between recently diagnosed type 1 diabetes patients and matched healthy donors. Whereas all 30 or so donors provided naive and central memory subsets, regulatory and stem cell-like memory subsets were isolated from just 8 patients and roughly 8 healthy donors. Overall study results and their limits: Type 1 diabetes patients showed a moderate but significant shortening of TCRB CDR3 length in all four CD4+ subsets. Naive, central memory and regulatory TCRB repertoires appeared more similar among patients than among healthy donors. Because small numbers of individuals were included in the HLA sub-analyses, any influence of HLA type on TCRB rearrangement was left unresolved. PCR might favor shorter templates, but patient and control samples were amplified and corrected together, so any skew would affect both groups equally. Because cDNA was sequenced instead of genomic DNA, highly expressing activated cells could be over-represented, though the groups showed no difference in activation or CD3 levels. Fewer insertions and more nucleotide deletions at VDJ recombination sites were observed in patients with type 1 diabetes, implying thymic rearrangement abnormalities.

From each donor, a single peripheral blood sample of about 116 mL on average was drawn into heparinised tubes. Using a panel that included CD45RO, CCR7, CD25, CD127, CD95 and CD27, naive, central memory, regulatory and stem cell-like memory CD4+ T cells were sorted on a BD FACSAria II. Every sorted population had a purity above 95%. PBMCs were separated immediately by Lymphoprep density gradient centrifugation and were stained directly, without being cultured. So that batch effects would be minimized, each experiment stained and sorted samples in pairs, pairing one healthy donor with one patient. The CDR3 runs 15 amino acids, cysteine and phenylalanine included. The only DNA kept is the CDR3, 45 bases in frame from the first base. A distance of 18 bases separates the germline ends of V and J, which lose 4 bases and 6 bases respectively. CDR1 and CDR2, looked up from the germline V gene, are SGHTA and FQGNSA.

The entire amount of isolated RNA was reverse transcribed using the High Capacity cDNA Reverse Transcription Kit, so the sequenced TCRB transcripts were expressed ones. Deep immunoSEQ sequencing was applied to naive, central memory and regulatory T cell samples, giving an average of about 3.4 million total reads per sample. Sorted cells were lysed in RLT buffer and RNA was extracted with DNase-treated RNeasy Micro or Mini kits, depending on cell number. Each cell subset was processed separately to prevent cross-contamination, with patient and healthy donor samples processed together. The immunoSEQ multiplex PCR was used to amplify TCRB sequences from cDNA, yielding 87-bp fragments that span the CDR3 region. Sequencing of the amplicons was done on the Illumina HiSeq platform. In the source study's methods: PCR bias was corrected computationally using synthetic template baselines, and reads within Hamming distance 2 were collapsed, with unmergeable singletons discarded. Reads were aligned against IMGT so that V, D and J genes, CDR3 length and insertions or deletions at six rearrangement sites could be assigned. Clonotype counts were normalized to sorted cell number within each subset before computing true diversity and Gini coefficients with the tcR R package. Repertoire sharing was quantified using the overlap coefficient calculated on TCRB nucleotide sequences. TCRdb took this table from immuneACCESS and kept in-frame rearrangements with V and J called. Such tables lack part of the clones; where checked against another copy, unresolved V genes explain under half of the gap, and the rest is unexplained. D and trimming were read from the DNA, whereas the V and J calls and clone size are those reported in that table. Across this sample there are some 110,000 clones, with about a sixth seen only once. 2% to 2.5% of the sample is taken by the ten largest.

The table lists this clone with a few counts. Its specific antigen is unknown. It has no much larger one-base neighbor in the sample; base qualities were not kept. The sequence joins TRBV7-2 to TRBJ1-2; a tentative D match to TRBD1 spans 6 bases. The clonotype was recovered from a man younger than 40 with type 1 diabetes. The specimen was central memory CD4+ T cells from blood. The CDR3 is CASSSLRVGDNGYTF. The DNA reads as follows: TGTGCCAGCAGCTCCCTGAGGGTAGGGGACAATGGCTACACCTTC.